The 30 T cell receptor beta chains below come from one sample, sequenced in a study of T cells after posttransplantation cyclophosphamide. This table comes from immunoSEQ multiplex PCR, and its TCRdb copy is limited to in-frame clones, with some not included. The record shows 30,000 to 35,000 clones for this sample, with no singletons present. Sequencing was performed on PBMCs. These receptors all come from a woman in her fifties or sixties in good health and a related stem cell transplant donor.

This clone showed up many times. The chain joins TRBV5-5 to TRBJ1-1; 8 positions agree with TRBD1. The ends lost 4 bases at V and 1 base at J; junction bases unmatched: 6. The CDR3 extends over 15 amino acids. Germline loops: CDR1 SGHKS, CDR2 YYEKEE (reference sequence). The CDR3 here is CASSGGTGQNTEAFF. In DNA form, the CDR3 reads TGTGCCAGCAGCGGGGGGACAGGCCAGAACACTGAAGCTTTCTTT.

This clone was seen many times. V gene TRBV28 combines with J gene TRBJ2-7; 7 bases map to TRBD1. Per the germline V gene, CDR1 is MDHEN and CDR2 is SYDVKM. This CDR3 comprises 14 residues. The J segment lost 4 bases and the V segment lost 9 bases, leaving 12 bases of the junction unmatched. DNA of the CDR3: TGTGCCAGTAGGAGCCCGGGACAGAAATACGAGCAGTACTTC. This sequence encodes CASRSPGQKYEQYF.

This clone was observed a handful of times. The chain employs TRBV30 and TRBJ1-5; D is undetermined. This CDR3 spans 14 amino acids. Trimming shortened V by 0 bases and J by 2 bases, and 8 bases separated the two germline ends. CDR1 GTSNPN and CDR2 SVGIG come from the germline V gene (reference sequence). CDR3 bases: TGTGCCTGGAGTGTATTTCATGGCAATCAGCCCCAGCATTTT. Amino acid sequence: CAWSVFHGNQPQHF.

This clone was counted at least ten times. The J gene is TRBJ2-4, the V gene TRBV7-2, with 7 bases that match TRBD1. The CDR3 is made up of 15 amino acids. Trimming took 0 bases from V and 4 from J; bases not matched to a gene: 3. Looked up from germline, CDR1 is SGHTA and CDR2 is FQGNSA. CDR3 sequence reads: CASSLASQGKNIQYF. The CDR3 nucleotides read TGTGCCAGCAGCTTAGCCTCACAGGGGAAAAACATTCAGTACTTC.

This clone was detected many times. The CDR3 reads CASSIETGWWSTEAFF. As DNA, the CDR3 is TGTGCCAGTAGTATTGAAACCGGGTGGTGGAGCACTGAAGCTTTCTTT. The rearrangement joins TRBV19 to TRBJ1-1; D not resolved. The germline gives CDR1 LNHDA, CDR2 SQIVND (reference sequence). V shed 3 bases and J shed 4 bases, with 18 bases lying between them. This CDR3 contains 16 residues.

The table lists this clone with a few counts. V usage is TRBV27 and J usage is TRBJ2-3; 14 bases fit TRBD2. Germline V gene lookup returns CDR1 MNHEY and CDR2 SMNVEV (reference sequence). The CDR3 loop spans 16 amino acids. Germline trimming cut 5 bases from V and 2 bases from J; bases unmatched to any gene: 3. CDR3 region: CASSGLAGGLTDTQYF. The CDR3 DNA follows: TGTGCCAGCAGTGGACTAGCGGGAGGCCTCACAGATACGCAGTATTTT.

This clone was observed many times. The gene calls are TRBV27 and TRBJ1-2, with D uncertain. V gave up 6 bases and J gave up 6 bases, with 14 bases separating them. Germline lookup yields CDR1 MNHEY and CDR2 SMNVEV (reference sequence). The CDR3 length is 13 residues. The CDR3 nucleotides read TGTGCCAGCAGGGCTGACACTGACGATGGCTACACCTTC. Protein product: CASRADTDDGYTF.

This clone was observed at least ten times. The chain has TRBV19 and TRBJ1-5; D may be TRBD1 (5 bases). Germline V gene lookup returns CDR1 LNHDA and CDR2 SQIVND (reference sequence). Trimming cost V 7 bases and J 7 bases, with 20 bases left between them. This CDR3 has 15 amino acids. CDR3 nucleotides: TGTGCCAGTACCCTGCGGGGGGGACTGGGGCAGCCCCAGCATTTT. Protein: CASTLRGGLGQPQHF.

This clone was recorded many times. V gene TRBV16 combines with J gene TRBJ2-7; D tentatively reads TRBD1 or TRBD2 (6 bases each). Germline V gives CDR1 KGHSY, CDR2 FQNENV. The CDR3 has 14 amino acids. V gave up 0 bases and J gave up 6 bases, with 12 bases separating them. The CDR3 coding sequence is TGTGCCAGCAGCCAATCGGAGGGGGTGAGCGAGCAGTACTTC. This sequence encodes CASSQSEGVSEQYF.

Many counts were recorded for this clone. The CDR3 sequence is CASSRLAVYNEQFF. In DNA, the CDR3 is TGTGCCAGCAGCCGACTAGCGGTCTACAATGAGCAGTTCTTC. This rearrangement joins TRBV9 to TRBJ2-1; 9 positions match TRBD2. The CDR3 has 14 amino acids. J was trimmed by 3 bases and V by 4 bases; bases with no gene match: 2. From germline, CDR1 is SGDLS and CDR2 YYNGEE.

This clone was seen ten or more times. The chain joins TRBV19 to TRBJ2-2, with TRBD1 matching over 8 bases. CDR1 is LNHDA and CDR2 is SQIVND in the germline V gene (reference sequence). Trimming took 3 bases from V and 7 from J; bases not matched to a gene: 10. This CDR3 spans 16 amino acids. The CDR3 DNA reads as TGTGCCAGTAGTATGGCAGGGGGCCAGGCGGTCGGGGAGCTGTTTTTT. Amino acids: CASSMAGGQAVGELFF.

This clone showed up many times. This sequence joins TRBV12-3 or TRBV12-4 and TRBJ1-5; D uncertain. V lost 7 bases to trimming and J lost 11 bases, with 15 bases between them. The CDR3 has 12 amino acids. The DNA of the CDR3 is TGTGCCAGCACCCGACTCCGATCGGCCCAGCATTTT. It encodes CASTRLRSAQHF.

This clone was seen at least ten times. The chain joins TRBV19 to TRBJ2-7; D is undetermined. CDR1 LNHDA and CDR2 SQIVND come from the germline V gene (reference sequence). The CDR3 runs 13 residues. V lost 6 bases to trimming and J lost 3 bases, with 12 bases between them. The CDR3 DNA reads TGTGCCAGTAGCTCTGCTCACTTCTACGAGCAGTACTTC. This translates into CASSSAHFYEQYF.

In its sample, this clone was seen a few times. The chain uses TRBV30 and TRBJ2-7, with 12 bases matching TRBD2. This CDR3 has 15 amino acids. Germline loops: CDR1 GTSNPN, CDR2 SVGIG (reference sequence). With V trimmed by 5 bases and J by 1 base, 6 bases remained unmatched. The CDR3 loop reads CAWAGLAGSSYEQYF. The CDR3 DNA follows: TGTGCCTGGGCGGGACTAGCGGGTTCGTCCTACGAGCAGTACTTC.

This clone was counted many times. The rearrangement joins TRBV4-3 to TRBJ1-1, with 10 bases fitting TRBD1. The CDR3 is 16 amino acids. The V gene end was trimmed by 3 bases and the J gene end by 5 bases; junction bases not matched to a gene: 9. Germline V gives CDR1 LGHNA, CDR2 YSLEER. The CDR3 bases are TGCGCCAGCAGCCAGTTAGTGAGGACAGGGGGAACTGAAGCTTTCTTT. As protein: CASSQLVRTGGTEAFF.

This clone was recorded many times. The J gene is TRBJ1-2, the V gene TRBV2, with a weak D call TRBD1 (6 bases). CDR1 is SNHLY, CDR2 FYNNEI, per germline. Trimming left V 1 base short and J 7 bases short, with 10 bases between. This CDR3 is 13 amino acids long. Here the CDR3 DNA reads TGTGCCAGCAGTGAAGGGGGGCTCGGTGGCTACACCTTC. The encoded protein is CASSEGGLGGYTF.

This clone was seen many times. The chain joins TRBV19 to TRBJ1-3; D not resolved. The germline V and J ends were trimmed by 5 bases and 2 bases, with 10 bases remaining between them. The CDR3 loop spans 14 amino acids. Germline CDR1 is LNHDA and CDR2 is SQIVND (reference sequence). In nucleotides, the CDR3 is TGTGCCAGTAGTCTGGCAGGCCCTGGAAACACCATATATTTT. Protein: CASSLAGPGNTIYF.

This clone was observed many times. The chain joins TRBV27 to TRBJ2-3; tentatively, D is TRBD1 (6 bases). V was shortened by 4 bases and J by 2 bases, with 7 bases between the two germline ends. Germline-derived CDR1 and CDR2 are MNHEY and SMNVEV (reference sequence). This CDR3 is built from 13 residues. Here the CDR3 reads CASSWTDTDTQYF. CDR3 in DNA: TGTGCCAGCAGTTGGACAGACACAGATACGCAGTATTTT.

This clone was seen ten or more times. The CDR3 is CASSTRHLYEQYF. The DNA of the CDR3 is TGTGCCAGCAGTACCAGACACCTCTACGAGCAGTACTTC. This rearrangement joins TRBV6-1 to TRBJ2-7, with D unresolved. CDR1 and CDR2 (germline): MNHNS, SASEGT. The CDR3 extends over 13 amino acids. The V end lost 5 bases, the J end lost 3 bases, and 11 bases lay between the germline ends.

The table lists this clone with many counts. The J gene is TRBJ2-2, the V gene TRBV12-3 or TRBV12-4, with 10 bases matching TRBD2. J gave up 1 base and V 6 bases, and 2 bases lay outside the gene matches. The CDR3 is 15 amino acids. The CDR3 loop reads CASRLAGMNTGELFF. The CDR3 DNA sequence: TGTGCCAGCAGACTAGCGGGAATGAACACCGGGGAGCTGTTTTTT.

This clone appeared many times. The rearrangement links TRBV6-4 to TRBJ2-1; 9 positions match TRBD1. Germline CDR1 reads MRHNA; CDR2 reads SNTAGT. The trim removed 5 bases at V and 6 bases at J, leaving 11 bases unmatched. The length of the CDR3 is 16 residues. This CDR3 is CASSRRRTGAPNEQFF. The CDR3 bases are TGTGCCAGCAGTCGCCGTAGGACAGGGGCCCCCAATGAGCAGTTCTTC.

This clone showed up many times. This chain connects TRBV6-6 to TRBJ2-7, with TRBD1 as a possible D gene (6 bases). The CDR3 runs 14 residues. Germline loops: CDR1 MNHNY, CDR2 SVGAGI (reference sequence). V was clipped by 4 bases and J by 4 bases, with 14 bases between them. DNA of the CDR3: TGTGCCAGCAGTTCTGGGACATTTTCATACGAGCAGTACTTC. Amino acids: CASSSGTFSYEQYF.

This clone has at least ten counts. In DNA, the CDR3 is TGCGCCAGCAGCTTGGATGGGACAGGGGATCAGCCCCAGCATTTT. Amino acids: CASSLDGTGDQPQHF. The rearrangement links TRBV5-1 to TRBJ1-5; TRBD1 matches 10 bases. The germline CDR1 and CDR2 sequences are SGHRS and YFSETQ. V dropped 0 bases and J dropped 5; count of bases not matched to a gene: 2. The CDR3 totals 15 residues.

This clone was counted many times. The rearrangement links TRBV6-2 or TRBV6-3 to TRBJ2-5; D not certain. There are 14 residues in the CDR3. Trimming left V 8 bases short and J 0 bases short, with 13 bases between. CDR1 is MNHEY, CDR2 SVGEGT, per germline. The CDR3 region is CASAGRWYQETQYF. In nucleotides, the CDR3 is TGTGCCAGCGCTGGGCGATGGTACCAAGAGACCCAGTACTTC.

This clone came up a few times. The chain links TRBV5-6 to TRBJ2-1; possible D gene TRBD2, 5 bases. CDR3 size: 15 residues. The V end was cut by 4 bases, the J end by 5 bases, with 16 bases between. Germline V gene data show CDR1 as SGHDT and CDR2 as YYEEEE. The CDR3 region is CASSPSGFRDNEQFF. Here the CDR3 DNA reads TGTGCCAGCAGCCCTTCGGGGTTCAGAGACAATGAGCAGTTCTTC.

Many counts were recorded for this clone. The CDR3 loop reads CAISESWDRGLAFF. The CDR3 nucleotides read TGTGCCATCAGTGAGTCATGGGACAGGGGTTTGGCTTTCTTT. The chain recombines TRBV10-3 with TRBJ1-1; 10 nucleotides agree with TRBD1. The CDR3 has 14 residues. Germline CDR1 and CDR2: ENHRY and SYGVKD. V lost 0 bases to trimming and J lost 11 bases; unmatched junction nucleotides: 6.

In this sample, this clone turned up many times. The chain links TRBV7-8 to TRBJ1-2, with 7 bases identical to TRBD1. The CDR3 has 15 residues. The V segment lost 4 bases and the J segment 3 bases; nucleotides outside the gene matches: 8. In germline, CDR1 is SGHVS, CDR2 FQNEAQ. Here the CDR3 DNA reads TGTGCCAGCAGCTCTCGACAGGGAAAACACTATGGCTACACCTTC. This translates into CASSSRQGKHYGYTF. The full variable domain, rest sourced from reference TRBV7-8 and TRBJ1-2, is GAGVSQSPRYKVAKRGQDVALRCDPISGHVSLFWYQQALGQGPEFLTYFQNEAQLDKSGLPSDRFFAERPEGSVSTLKIQRTQQEDSAVYLCASSSRQGKHYGYTFGSGTRLTVV.

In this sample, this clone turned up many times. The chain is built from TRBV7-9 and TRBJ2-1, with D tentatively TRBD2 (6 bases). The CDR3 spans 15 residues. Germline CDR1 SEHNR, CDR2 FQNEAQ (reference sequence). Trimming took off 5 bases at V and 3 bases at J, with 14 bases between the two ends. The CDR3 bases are TGTGCCAGCAGCCGGGGACTCCTGGGCTACAATGAGCAGTTCTTC. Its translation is CASSRGLLGYNEQFF.

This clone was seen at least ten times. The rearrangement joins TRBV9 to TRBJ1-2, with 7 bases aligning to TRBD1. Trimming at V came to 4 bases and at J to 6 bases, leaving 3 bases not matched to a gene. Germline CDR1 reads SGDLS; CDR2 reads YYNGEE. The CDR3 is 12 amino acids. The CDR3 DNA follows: TGTGCCAGCAGCCGGGACAGCCATGGCTACACCTTC. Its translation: CASSRDSHGYTF.

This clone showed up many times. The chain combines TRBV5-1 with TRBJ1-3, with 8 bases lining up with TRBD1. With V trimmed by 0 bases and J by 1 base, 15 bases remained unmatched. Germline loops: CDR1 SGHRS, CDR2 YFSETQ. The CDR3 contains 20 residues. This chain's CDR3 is CASSLAAGGGPGRSGNTIYF. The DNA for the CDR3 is TGCGCCAGCAGCTTGGCGGCAGGGGGCGGCCCGGGCCGGTCTGGAAACACCATATATTTT.